The clone carrying this TCR beta chain was counted many times. What it binds is not known. TCRdb itself ran the 5' RACE reads through MiXCR, one entry per CDR3 protein. This sample has tens of thousands of distinct CDR3 sequences, with less than 3% found just once. This CDR3 has 15 amino acids. The ends lost 3 bases at V and 5 bases at J; junction bases unmatched: 10. Germline values: CDR1 SGDLS, CDR2 YYNGEE. The data originate from a study of CD8 T cells in ankylosing spondylitis. Study-wide points: The clones that were linked to disease were reported to be significantly enriched in matched synovial fluid samples from ankylosing spondylitis patients. Disease-linked clones, CD8+, were relatively rare in peripheral blood. Some motif variants were previously reported in reactive arthritis synovial fluid and blood. For ankylosing spondylitis blood, a TCR beta motif of about eight highly homologous variants appeared characteristic.

Sequencing input: blood, either unsorted or a sorted T cell fraction (not recorded which). This sequence originates from a male donor with ankylosing spondylitis or in good health (not recorded which). The V gene is TRBV9, the J gene TRBJ1-1; 7 positions agree with TRBD1. CDR3 nucleotides: TGTGCCAGCAGCGGAGAGACAGGGATCAGGACTGAAGCTTTCTTT. It is translated as CASSGETGIRTEAFF.